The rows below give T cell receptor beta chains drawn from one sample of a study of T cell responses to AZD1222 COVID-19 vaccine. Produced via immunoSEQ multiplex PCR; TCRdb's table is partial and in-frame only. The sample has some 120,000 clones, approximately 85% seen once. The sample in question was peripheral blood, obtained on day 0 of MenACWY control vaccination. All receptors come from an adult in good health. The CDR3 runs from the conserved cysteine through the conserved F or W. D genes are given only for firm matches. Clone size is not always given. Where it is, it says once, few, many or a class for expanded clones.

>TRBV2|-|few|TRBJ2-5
CASKAGLVETQYF
TGTGCCAGCAAGGCAGGGCTGGTAGAGACCCAGTACTTC
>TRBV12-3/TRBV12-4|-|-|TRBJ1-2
CASSRSNFYGYTF
TGTGCCAGCAGCCGATCAAACTTCTATGGCTACACCTTC
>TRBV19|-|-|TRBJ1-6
CASSGISNSPLHF
TGTGCCAGCTCCGGGATCTCTAATTCACCCCTCCACTTT
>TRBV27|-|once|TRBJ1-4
CASSSGGGELFF
TGTGCCAGCAGTTCGGGGGGAGGAGAACTGTTTTTT
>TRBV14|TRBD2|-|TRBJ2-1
CASSQGGQREYFEPLQFF
TGTGCCAGCAGCCAAGGAGGCCAGCGGGAGTACTTTGAGCCTCTTCAGTTCTTC
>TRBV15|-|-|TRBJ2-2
CATSRLVSGELFF
TGTGCCACCAGCAGACTAGTTTCCGGGGAGCTGTTTTTT
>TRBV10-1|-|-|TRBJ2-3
CASSEGGLSDTQYF
TGCGCCAGCAGTGAGGGTGGGTTGTCAGATACGCAGTATTTT
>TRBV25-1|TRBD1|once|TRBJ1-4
CADYRGTNEKLFF
TGTGCCGATTACAGGGGTACTAATGAAAAACTGTTTTTT
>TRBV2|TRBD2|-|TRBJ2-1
CASSAASGREYNEQFF
TGTGCCAGCAGTGCGGCTAGCGGGAGGGAGTACAATGAGCAGTTCTTC
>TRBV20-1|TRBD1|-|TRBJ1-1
CSASTDRLNTEAFF
TGCAGTGCTAGTACGGACAGGCTGAACACTGAAGCTTTCTTT
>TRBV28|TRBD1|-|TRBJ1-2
CASSLPTGESYGYTF
TGTGCCAGCAGTTTACCGACAGGGGAATCTTATGGCTACACCTTC
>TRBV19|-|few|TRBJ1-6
CASTVSGASPLHF
TGTGCCAGTACGGTGTCAGGGGCATCACCCCTCCACTTT
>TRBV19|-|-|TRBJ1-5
CASTLKGTNQPQHF
TGTGCCAGTACCTTGAAAGGGACAAATCAGCCCCAGCATTTT
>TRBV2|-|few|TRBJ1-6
CASRNGVAGGPLHF
TGTGCCAGCAGGAACGGGGTCGCCGGGGGACCCCTCCACTTT
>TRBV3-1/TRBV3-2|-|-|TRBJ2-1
CASSQAWNYNEQFF
TGTGCCAGCAGCCAAGCGTGGAATTACAATGAGCAGTTCTTC
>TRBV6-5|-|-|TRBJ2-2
CASSMDTGELFF
TGTGCCAGCAGCATGGACACCGGGGAGCTGTTTTTT
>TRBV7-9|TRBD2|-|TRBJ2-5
CASSFGLAGAQETQYF
TGTGCCAGCAGCTTCGGACTAGCGGGAGCCCAAGAGACCCAGTACTTC
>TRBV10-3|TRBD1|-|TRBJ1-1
CAISARQGREGTEAFF
TGTGCCATCAGTGCCCGACAGGGACGGGAGGGAACTGAAGCTTTCTTT
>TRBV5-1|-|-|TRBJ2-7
CASSTAPGPAYEQYF
TGCGCCAGCAGCACTGCTCCGGGGCCGGCCTACGAGCAGTACTTC
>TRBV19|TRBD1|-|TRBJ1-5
CASRLGTGRNQPQHF
TGTGCGTCACGCTTGGGGACAGGGAGAAATCAGCCCCAGCATTTT
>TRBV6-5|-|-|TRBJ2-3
CASSTGWGQVDTQYF
TGTGCCAGCAGTACCGGCTGGGGTCAGGTCGATACGCAGTATTTT
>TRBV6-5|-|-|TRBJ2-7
CASSKQGNQQYF
TGTGCCAGCAGTAAGCAGGGAAACCAGCAGTACTTC
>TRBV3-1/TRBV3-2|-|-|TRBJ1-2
CASSQGLRVSAGYTF
TGTGCCAGCAGCCAAGGTCTCCGGGTCTCGGCAGGCTACACCTTC
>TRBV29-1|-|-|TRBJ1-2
CSVECKSF
TGCAGCGTTGAATGTAAGTCTTTC
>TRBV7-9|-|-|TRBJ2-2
CASSLGPPLFWGINGELFF
TGTGCCAGCAGCTTAGGCCCCCCTCTCTTTTGGGGGATCAACGGGGAGCTGTTTTTT
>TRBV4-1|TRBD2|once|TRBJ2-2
CASSQDPSGRADSHGELFF
TGCGCCAGCAGCCAAGATCCTAGCGGGAGGGCCGATTCCCACGGGGAGCTGTTTTTT
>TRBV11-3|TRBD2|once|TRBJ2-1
CASSLTSGSHEQFF
TGTGCCAGCAGCCTCACTAGCGGGAGCCATGAGCAGTTCTTC
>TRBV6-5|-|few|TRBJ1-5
CASSYHNSNQPQHF
TGTGCCAGCAGTTACCACAATAGCAATCAGCCCCAGCATTTT
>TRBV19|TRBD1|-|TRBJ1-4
CASSAWTGINEKLFF
TGTGCCAGTAGTGCTTGGACAGGGATTAATGAAAAACTGTTTTTT
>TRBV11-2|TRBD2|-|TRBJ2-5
CASSWGPAGVAGGQETQYF
TGTGCCAGCAGCTGGGGCCCGGCAGGAGTAGCGGGAGGGCAAGAGACCCAGTACTTC
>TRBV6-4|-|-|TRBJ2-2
CASSQDTGELFF
TGTGCCAGCAGTCAGGATACCGGGGAGCTGTTTTTT
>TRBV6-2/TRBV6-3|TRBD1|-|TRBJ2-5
CASSYGQGVWETQYF
TGTGCCAGCAGTTACGGACAGGGGGTCTGGGAGACCCAGTACTTC
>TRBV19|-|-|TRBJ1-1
CASSIGGPNTEAFF
TGTGCCAGTAGTATTGGGGGGCCGAACACTGAAGCTTTCTTT
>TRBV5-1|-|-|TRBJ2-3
CASSTRGEDTQYF
TGCGCCAGCAGCACCAGGGGGGAAGATACGCAGTATTTT
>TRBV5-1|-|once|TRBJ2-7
CASSLARQDSEQYF
TGCGCCAGCAGCTTGGCCCGGCAGGATAGCGAGCAGTACTTC
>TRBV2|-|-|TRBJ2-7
CASSEWYQTYEQYF
TGTGCCAGCAGTGAGTGGTACCAGACCTACGAGCAGTACTTC
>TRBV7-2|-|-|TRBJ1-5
CASSLGRDQPQHF
TGTGCCAGCAGCTTAGGGAGGGACCAGCCCCAGCATTTT
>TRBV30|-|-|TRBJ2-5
CAWIAGGLVSTQYF
TGTGCCTGGATAGCAGGGGGACTTGTCTCGACCCAGTACTTC
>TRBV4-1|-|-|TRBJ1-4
CASSQWGREKLFF
TGCGCCAGCAGCCAATGGGGTAGGGAAAAACTGTTTTTT
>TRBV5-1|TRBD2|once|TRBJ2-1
CASSLVAGGLNEQFF
TGCGCCAGCAGCTTGGTGGCGGGAGGGCTTAATGAGCAGTTCTTC
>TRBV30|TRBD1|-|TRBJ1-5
CAWGVTGGMGGQPQHF
TGTGCCTGGGGGGTAACAGGGGGCATGGGAGGTCAGCCCCAGCATTTT
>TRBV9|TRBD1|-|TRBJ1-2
CASSPRQGGLDYGYTF
TGTGCCAGCAGCCCTAGACAGGGAGGGTTGGACTATGGCTACACCTTC
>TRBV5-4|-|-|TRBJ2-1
CASKSGTSSYNEQFF
TGTGCCAGCAAGAGCGGCACGAGCTCCTACAATGAGCAGTTCTTC
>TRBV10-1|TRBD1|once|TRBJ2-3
CASGQGGGGTDTQYF
TGCGCCAGCGGACAGGGCGGTGGTGGCACAGATACGCAGTATTTT
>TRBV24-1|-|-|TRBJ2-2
CATSDPGRELFF
TGTGCCACCAGTGATCCGGGCAGGGAGCTGTTTTTT
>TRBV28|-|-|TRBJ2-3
CASSTNYKADTQYF
TGTGCCAGCAGTACAAATTATAAGGCAGATACGCAGTATTTT
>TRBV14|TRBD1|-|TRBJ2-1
CASSQEDRDGQFF
TGTGCCAGCAGCCAAGAAGACAGGGACGGGCAGTTCTTC
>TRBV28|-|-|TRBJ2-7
CASSGDLGDLSYEQYF
TGTGCCAGCAGTGGCGACCTGGGGGACCTCTCCTACGAGCAGTACTTC
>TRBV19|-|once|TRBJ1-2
CATSLARYGYTF
TGTGCCACTTCCTTGGCCAGATATGGCTACACCTTC
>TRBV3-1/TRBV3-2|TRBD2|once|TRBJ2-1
CASSFSGNSYNEQFF
TGTGCCAGCAGCTTTAGCGGGAACTCCTACAATGAGCAGTTCTTC
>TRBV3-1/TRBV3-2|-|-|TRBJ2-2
CASNDYTGELFF
TGTGCCAGCAACGACTACACCGGGGAGCTGTTTTTT
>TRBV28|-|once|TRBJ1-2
CASSLFGGGGYTF
TGTGCCAGCAGTTTATTCGGGGGGGGAGGCTACACCTTC